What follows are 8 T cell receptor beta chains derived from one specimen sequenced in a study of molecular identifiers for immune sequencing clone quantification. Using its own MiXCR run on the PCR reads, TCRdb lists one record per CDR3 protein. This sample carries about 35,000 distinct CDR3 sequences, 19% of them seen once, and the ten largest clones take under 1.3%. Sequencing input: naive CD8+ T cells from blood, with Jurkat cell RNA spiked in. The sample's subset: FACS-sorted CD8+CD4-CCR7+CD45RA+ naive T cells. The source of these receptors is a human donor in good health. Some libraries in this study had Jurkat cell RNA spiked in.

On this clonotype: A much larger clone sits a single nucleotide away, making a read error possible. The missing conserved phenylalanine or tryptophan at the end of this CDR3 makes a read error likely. The chain's CDR3 is CASRHGTYGANVLTS. CDR3 bases: TGTGCCAGCAGACATGGGACTTATGGGGCCAACGTCCTGACTTCC. The V and J genes are TRBV6-2 or TRBV6-3 and TRBJ2-6; TRBD2 might be the D (6 bases). The V gene lost 6 bases and the J gene lost 3 bases, with 12 bases spanning the gap. The CDR3 covers 15 residues. CDR1 is MNHEY, CDR2 SVGEGT, per germline.

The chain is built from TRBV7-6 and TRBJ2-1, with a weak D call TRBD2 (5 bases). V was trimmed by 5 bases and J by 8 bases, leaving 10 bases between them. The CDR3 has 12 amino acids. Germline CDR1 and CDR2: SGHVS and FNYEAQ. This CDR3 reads CASSGSIDEQFF. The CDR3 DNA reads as TGTGCCAGCAGCGGGAGTATTGATGAGCAGTTCTTC.

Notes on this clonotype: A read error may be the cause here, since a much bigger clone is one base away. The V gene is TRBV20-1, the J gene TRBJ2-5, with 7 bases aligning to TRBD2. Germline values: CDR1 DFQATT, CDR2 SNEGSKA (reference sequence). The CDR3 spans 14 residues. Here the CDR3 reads CSARAQREGETQHF. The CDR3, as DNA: TGCAGTGCTAGAGCCCAGCGGGAAGGGGAGACCCAGCACTTC.

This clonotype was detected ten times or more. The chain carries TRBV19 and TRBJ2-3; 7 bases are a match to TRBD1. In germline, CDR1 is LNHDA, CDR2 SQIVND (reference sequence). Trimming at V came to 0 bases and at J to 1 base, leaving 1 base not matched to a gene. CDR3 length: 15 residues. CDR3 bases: TGTGCCAGTAGTATAGATGGACAGGGCACAGATACGCAGTATTTT. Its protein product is CASSIDGQGTDTQYF.

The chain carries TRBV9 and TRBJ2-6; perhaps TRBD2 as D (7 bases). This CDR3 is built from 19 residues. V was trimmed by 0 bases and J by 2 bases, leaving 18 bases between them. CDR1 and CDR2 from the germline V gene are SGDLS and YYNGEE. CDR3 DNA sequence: TGTGCCAGCAGCGTAGATTCATTAGGGGGAGGGGCTGGGGCCAACGTCCTGACTTTC. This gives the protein CASSVDSLGGGAGANVLTF.

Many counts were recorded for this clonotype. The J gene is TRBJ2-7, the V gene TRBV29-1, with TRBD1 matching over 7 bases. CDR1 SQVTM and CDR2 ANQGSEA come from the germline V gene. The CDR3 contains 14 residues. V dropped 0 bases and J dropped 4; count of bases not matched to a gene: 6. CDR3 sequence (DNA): TGCAGCGTTGAAGATCGGGGCAGGGGGTACGAGCAGTACTTC. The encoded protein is CSVEDRGRGYEQYF.

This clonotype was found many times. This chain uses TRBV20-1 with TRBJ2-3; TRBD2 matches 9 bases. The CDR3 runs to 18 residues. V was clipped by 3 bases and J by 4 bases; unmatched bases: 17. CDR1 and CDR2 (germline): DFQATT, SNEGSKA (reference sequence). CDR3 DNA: TGCAGTGCTAGTCCGCTAGTGTCGGCTAGCGGGGAATCAGATACGCAGTATTTT. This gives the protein CSASPLVSASGESDTQYF.

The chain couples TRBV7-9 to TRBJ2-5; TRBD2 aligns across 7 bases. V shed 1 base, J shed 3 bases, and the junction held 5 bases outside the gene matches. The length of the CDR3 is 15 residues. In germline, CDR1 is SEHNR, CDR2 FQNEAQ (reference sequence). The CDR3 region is CASSLVGLAEETQYF. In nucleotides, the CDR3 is TGTGCCAGCAGCTTAGTTGGCCTAGCGGAAGAGACCCAGTACTTC.